The entry that follows covers one TCR beta chain sequence. Its antigen is still unknown. Some clones are missing from TCRdb's copy, which holds only in-frame ones; the method was immunoSEQ multiplex PCR. The profile covers 50,000 to 65,000 clones, with over 80% appearing a single time and approximately 2.5% taken by the ten largest. This CDR3 has 18 residues. Germline loops: CDR1 SGHDN, CDR2 FVKESK. Trimming stripped 1 base from V and 3 bases from J, with 19 bases between. This specimen belongs to a study of T cell responses to AZD1222 COVID-19 vaccine. Broader study findings: Spike-specific TCR breadth and depth rose after two AZD1222 doses. Nearly half of unique spike-specific TCRs reportedly avoided B.1.351 and B.1.1.7 mutated regions. Samples come after the peak T cell response, not at day 14.

The chain recombines TRBV14 with TRBJ2-1; the D gene is possibly TRBD2 (6 bases). The specimen comprised peripheral blood, sampled 28 days after the second AZD1222 dose. The TCR sequence derives from an adult who received the AZD1222 COVID-19 vaccine. The CDR3 nucleotides are TGTGCCAGCAGCCAAGCCCAGGGAAAGGCGGGGTACTACAATGAGCAGTTCTTC. Encoded protein: CASSQAQGKAGYYNEQFF.